A single T cell receptor (beta chain) is shown here with its context. Its antigen is undetermined. Sequencing was performed with immunoSEQ multiplex PCR; in TCRdb, only in-frame clones are kept and a portion is missing. The data contain around 15,000 clones, roughly 75% of them singletons. This specimen belongs to a study of Tregs in tolerant kidney transplant recipients. Regarding the study as a whole: Tolerant patients' donor-specific Tregs expanded beyond overall Tregs, suggesting antigen-driven growth. No direct test of biological reproducibility was done here. Some patients' samples used different primers over time, so nucleotide sequences weren't comparable.

The source material was Tregs from blood, sampled before the transplant. This receptor was identified in a human donor who received a combined kidney and bone marrow transplant.

The CDR3 DNA is TGCGCCAGCAAGCTAGCGGGGGTGACCGAGCAGTACTTC. Translation gives CASKLAGVTEQYF. This chain connects TRBV5-1 to TRBJ2-7; 10 bases map to TRBD2. The CDR3 loop spans 13 amino acids. The V gene's germline CDR1 is SGHRS and CDR2 YFSETQ. The ends lost 6 bases at V and 6 bases at J; junction bases unmatched: 6.